Below are 28 T cell receptor beta chains sequenced from a single sample in a study of blood T cells in healthy people across ages. Alongside a J-beta primer mix, a sample-barcoded 5' primer served in a second PCR lasting about 7 to 12 cycles. MiXCR, run by TCRdb on the 5' RACE reads, gives a single entry per CDR3 protein. Among 1 million or so distinct CDR3 sequences listed, 40% to 50% were seen once. The specimen sequenced was blood. The source of these receptors is a woman aged 55 to 70 in good health.

The rearrangement joins TRBV18 to TRBJ2-5; D is perhaps TRBD1 (6 bases). From germline, CDR1 is KGHSH and CDR2 LQKENI. This CDR3 comprises 16 residues. Deletions cut 6 bases from V and 0 bases from J, with 17 bases between. Here the CDR3 DNA reads TGTGCCAGCTCCCTTCGGACAGCCCCCAACCAAGAGACCCAGTACTTC. This codes for CASSLRTAPNQETQYF.

This clonotype was seen more than once but under ten times. In DNA form, the CDR3 reads TGCGCCAGCAGCCAGACAGGGGGCATCGACTATGGCTACACCTTC. Its protein is CASSQTGGIDYGYTF. The chain uses TRBV4-1 and TRBJ1-2; 10 bases align to TRBD1. Germline CDR1 MGHRA, CDR2 YSYEKL. The CDR3 consists of 15 residues. J lost 3 bases, V lost 3 bases, and 4 bases had no gene match.

This chain uses TRBV12-3 or TRBV12-4 with TRBJ2-1; 9 nucleotides agree with TRBD1. This CDR3 is built from 16 residues. Losses at the gene ends were 2 bases for V and 5 bases for J; bases not matched to a gene: 7. CDR3 in amino acids: CASSLSRQGGHNEQFF. The CDR3 bases are TGTGCCAGCAGTTTATCCCGACAGGGGGGCCACAATGAGCAGTTCTTC.

The chain couples TRBV15 to TRBJ2-3, with 9 bases lining up with TRBD2. In germline, CDR1 is LNHNV, CDR2 YYDKDF (reference sequence). This CDR3 comprises 16 residues. V shed 0 bases, J shed 4 bases, and the junction held 5 bases outside the gene matches. CDR3 residues: CATSRDPLAGSDTQYF. The DNA for the CDR3 is TGTGCCACCAGCAGAGATCCCCTAGCGGGATCAGATACGCAGTATTTT.

V and J are TRBV20-1 and TRBJ2-2; no definite D call. The CDR3 has 14 residues. Trimming removed 2 bases from V and 6 bases from J, with 13 bases in between. CDR1 is DFQATT and CDR2 is SNEGSKA in the germline V gene (reference sequence). In DNA form, the CDR3 reads TGCAGTGCTAGATTAGTGGGTCCCCCCGGGGAGCTGTTTTTT. Translation: CSARLVGPPGELFF.

This chain uses TRBV28 with TRBJ2-1; the D gene is possibly TRBD1 (5 bases). V was trimmed by 4 bases and J by 10 bases, leaving 8 bases between them. This CDR3 is 11 amino acids long. Germline assignment: CDR1 MDHEN and CDR2 SYDVKM. Written as DNA, the CDR3 is TGTGCCAGCAGTTCAGGGTACGAGCAGTTCTTC. As protein: CASSSGYEQFF.

There are a few counts of this clonotype. The chain joins TRBV11-2 to TRBJ2-7; D assignment may be TRBD1 or TRBD2 (5 bases each). V lost 5 bases, J lost 7 bases, and 12 bases lay in between. Per the germline V gene, CDR1 is SGHAT and CDR2 is FQNNGV. This CDR3 comprises 12 residues. CDR3 DNA sequence: TGTGCCAGCAGCACCGGGGACGTGGAGCAGTACTTC. It codes for CASSTGDVEQYF. Combining the CDR3 with reference TRBV11-2 and TRBJ2-7 gives the whole variable domain EAGVAQSPRYKIIEKRQSVAFWCNPISGHATLYWYQQILGQGPKLLIQFQNNGVVDDSQLPKDRFSAERLKGVDSTLKIQPAKLEDSAVYLCASSTGDVEQYFGPGTRLTVT.

The chain carries TRBV12-3 or TRBV12-4 and TRBJ2-1; D gene uncertain. This CDR3 region has 14 residues. Trimming took 5 bases from V and 4 from J, leaving 12 bases between them. The CDR3 here is CASSVGQVYNEQFF. CDR3 coding DNA: TGTGCCAGCAGTGTAGGGCAGGTATACAATGAGCAGTTCTTC.

This clonotype was counted between two and nine times. CDR3 protein: CALREDTGEQYF. CDR3 nucleotide sequence: TGTGCCCTACGGGAGGATACGGGGGAGCAGTACTTC. The genes are TRBV10-3 and TRBJ2-4; 7 nucleotides match TRBD2. CDR1 and CDR2 from the germline V gene are ENHRY and SYGVKD. The CDR3 extends over 12 amino acids. V dropped 11 bases and J dropped 13; count of bases not matched to a gene: 14.

In this sample, this clonotype turned up once. One end of the junction is discordant with germline, which a read error may explain. The chain combines TRBV20-1 with TRBJ2-7; D is undetermined. The V gene's germline CDR1 is DFQATT and CDR2 SNEGSKA (reference sequence). This CDR3 is built from 14 residues. CDR3 in amino acids: CSARDQPSSYEQYF. In DNA, the CDR3 is TGCAGTGCTAGAGATCAGCCCAGCTCCTACGAGCAGTACTTT.

This clonotype was found a few times. The chain carries TRBV12-3 or TRBV12-4 and TRBJ1-1; 12 nucleotides match TRBD1. The CDR3 consists of 17 residues. Trimming took 4 bases from V and 8 from J; bases not matched to a gene: 14. The CDR3 loop reads CASSSTAGQGASPEAFF. Here the CDR3 DNA reads TGTGCCAGCAGTTCAACTGCGGGACAGGGGGCGTCCCCCGAAGCTTTCTTT.

This clonotype was seen more than once but under ten times. This sequence joins TRBV3-1 and TRBJ2-5; TRBD2 aligns across 9 bases. The CDR3 is 13 residues long. The V segment lost 7 bases and the J segment 4 bases; nucleotides outside the gene matches: 4. From germline, CDR1 is LGHDT and CDR2 YNNKEL (reference sequence). This CDR3 is CASTSGIGETQYF. The CDR3 region has the DNA TGTGCCAGCACTAGCGGGATAGGAGAGACCCAGTACTTC.

Concerning this clonotype itself: The junction shows a germline mismatch at one end, possibly a read error. This sequence joins TRBV11-2 and TRBJ2-1; 9 nucleotides match TRBD2. Germline V gene data show CDR1 as SGHAT and CDR2 as FQNNGV. The length of the CDR3 is 16 residues. The CDR3 nucleotides read TGTGCCAGCAGCTTAGACGCTAGCGGGACGTTCTATGAGCGGTTCTTC. Protein: CASSLDASGTFYERFF.

V usage is TRBV27 and J usage is TRBJ2-6; a possible D gene is TRBD2 (5 bases). This CDR3 comprises 15 residues. Per germline, CDR1 MNHEY and CDR2 SMNVEV (reference sequence). V lost 0 bases, J lost 8 bases, and 11 bases lay in between. The CDR3 nucleotides read TGTGCCAGCAGTTTATCCCTTTACGGGACCAACGTCCTGACTTTC. It specifies CASSLSLYGTNVLTF.

The J gene is TRBJ2-3, the V gene TRBV7-6; the D gene is possibly TRBD1 (6 bases). CDR3 length equals 15 residues. The germline V gene encodes CDR1 SGHVS and CDR2 FNYEAQ. Between the trimmed V and J ends, which lost 4 bases and 6 bases, there was a span of 17 bases. The CDR3 reads CASSSKGVDPDTQYF. The CDR3 region has the DNA TGTGCCAGCAGCTCAAAGGGGGTGGATCCCGATACGCAGTATTTT.

The chain links TRBV4-1 to TRBJ2-7, with D possibly TRBD1 on 6 matching bases. Trimming took 4 bases from V and 0 from J, leaving 13 bases between them. CDR3 size: 15 residues. In germline, CDR1 is MGHRA, CDR2 YSYEKL. The CDR3 bases are TGCGCCAGCAGCCCGTTCGGACAGAGCTCCTACGAGCAGTACTTC. Translation gives CASSPFGQSSYEQYF.

V usage is TRBV4-1 and J usage is TRBJ2-5; D ambiguous. The CDR3 consists of 13 residues. The germline V gene has CDR1 MGHRA and CDR2 YSYEKL. The V gene lost 1 base and the J gene lost 3 bases, with 6 bases spanning the gap. The CDR3 sequence is CASSQARKETQYF. The CDR3, as DNA: TGCGCCAGCAGCCAAGCGCGGAAAGAGACCCAGTACTTC.

In its sample, this clonotype was seen a few times. The gene calls are TRBV28 and TRBJ1-4; TRBD1 matches 8 bases. The CDR3 extends over 14 amino acids. J lost 5 bases, V lost 7 bases, and 6 bases had no gene match. Germline-derived CDR1 and CDR2 are MDHEN and SYDVKM. CDR3 nucleotides: TGTGCCAGCACGCAGGGGGCGGTAAATGAAAAACTGTTTTTT. It is translated as CASTQGAVNEKLFF.

The chain carries TRBV7-9 and TRBJ2-1, with 7 bases identical to TRBD1. This CDR3 is built from 15 residues. Germline V CDR1 and CDR2: SEHNR, FQNEAQ (reference sequence). V trimming: 7 bases; J trimming: 4 bases; junction bases outside the gene matches: 10. CDR3 sequence reads: CASTSEGTAYNEQFF. The CDR3 coding sequence is TGTGCCAGCACCTCGGAAGGGACAGCATACAATGAGCAGTTCTTC.

The chain couples TRBV7-2 to TRBJ2-7, with D hard to call. The CDR3 extends over 15 amino acids. V was pared by 1 base and J by 2 bases, with 12 bases between. Germline-derived CDR1 and CDR2 are SGHTA and FQGNSA. The CDR3 DNA is TGTGCCAGCAGCTTAGGGAGTCGCGTAGCCTACGAGCAGTACTTC. Translating gives CASSLGSRVAYEQYF.

V usage is TRBV28 and J usage is TRBJ1-2; 9 bases are shared with TRBD1. There are 15 residues in the CDR3. The ends lost 2 bases at V and 4 bases at J; junction bases unmatched: 5. The germline CDR1 and CDR2 sequences are MDHEN and SYDVKM. CDR3 sequence reads: CASSLTPTGGYGYTF. In DNA form, the CDR3 reads TGTGCCAGCAGTTTAACTCCGACAGGGGGCTATGGCTACACCTTC.

The chain uses TRBV20-1 and TRBJ2-5, with 8 nucleotides matching TRBD1. Germline trimming cut 3 bases from V and 7 bases from J; bases unmatched to any gene: 7. The CDR3 totals 13 residues. CDR1 is DFQATT, CDR2 SNEGSKA, per germline (reference sequence). DNA for the CDR3: TGCAGTGCTAGTGGCAGGGGGCAGGGGACCCAGTACTTC. Amino acid sequence: CSASGRGQGTQYF.

This clonotype came up a few times. The J gene is TRBJ2-5, the V gene TRBV10-3, with 14 bases aligning to TRBD2. This CDR3 comprises 16 residues. With V trimmed by 8 bases and J by 5 bases, 10 bases remained unmatched. Germline V gene data show CDR1 as ENHRY and CDR2 as SYGVKD. Here the CDR3 reads CAIATGLAGGRETQYF. Written as DNA, the CDR3 is TGTGCCATCGCTACAGGACTAGCGGGAGGACGCGAGACCCAGTACTTC.

This clonotype was recorded only once. V gene TRBV12-3 or TRBV12-4 combines with J gene TRBJ2-7; D is unresolved. This CDR3 has 14 residues. V was cut by 4 bases and J by 2 bases, with 12 bases left in between. The CDR3 loop reads CASSSTGSAYEQYF. CDR3 bases: TGTGCCAGCAGTTCCACGGGTAGTGCCTACGAGCAGTACTTC.

The chain recombines TRBV20-1 with TRBJ1-5, with TRBD1 identical over 9 bases. The CDR3 is made up of 14 amino acids. Germline V gene sequence: CDR1 DFQATT, CDR2 SNEGSKA (reference sequence). The J segment lost 6 bases and the V segment lost 4 bases, leaving 7 bases of the junction unmatched. The DNA for the CDR3 is TGCAGTGCTAACCAGGACAGGGGCCGTCAGCCCCAGCATTTT. Its translation: CSANQDRGRQPQHF.

The sample holds a few counts of this clonotype. The rearrangement links TRBV10-3 to TRBJ1-5, with D uncertain. Trimming removed 5 bases from V and 3 bases from J, with 8 bases in between. Germline V gene sequence: CDR1 ENHRY, CDR2 SYGVKD. The CDR3 consists of 13 residues. CDR3: CAISRKHNQPQHF. Written as DNA, the CDR3 is TGTGCCATCAGTCGTAAGCACAATCAGCCCCAGCATTTT.

This clonotype was seen more than once but under ten times. The CDR3 is CASSFGSQDEQYF. The CDR3 bases are TGTGCCAGCAGTTTTGGATCCCAGGACGAGCAGTACTTC. The rearrangement links TRBV28 to TRBJ2-7; D uncertain. The CDR3 covers 13 residues. V lost 3 bases to trimming and J lost 5 bases, with 11 bases between them. Germline lookup yields CDR1 MDHEN and CDR2 SYDVKM.

Here the CDR3 reads CASSLVTVGSQTLMSFEAGQFF. CDR3 nucleotides: TGTGCCAGCAGCTTAGTTACCGTTGGATCCCAAACTCTAATGAGTTTTGAAGCGGGGCAGTTCTTC. The chain uses TRBV7-8 and TRBJ2-1; a weak D match, TRBD2 (6 bases). Per the germline V gene, CDR1 is SGHVS and CDR2 is FQNEAQ. V was pared by 1 base and J by 12 bases, with 40 bases between. The CDR3 extends over 22 amino acids.